The 27 T cell receptor beta chains in this list originate from one sample, sequenced in a study of T cells in Graves' hyperthyroidism and ophthalmopathy. TCR beta CDR3 regions were amplified from RNA. With the HTBI primer set, the TCR CDR3 went through a first round of RT-PCR. Via MiXCR, TCRdb re-called the multiplex PCR reads, giving one row per CDR3 protein. Counted here are some 510,000 distinct CDR3 sequences, 46% occurring once; the ten biggest clones make up roughly 8.2%. Sequences were obtained from peripheral blood or thyroid tissue (not recorded which). Receptors originate from a woman aged 18-35 years with Graves' hyperthyroidism.

This rearrangement joins TRBV7-2 to TRBJ1-3, with a weak D call TRBD1 (6 bases). Germline V gene data show CDR1 as SGHTA and CDR2 as FQGNSA. V lost 1 base to trimming and J lost 5 bases, with 15 bases between them. The CDR3 has 16 amino acids. Here the CDR3 reads CASSLGGAGHRNTIYF. The CDR3 region has the DNA TGTGCCAGCAGCTTAGGGGGGGCCGGTCATCGAAACACCATATATTTT.

This clonotype occurred many times. The genes are TRBV29-1 and TRBJ1-2; D not resolved. The CDR3 is 12 residues long. The V end was cut by 4 bases, the J end by 8 bases, with 14 bases between. CDR1 SQVTM and CDR2 ANQGSEA come from the germline V gene. CDR3 DNA: TGCAGCGTTGCACTAAGGGCGAAGGGCTACACCTTC. Translating it yields CSVALRAKGYTF.

The sample holds many counts of this clonotype. The chain employs TRBV9 and TRBJ1-4; the match to TRBD1 covers 7 bases. The V and J ends lost 0 bases and 7 bases, in that order; junction bases with no gene match: 3. CDR1 is SGDLS, CDR2 YYNGEE, per germline. The CDR3 runs 14 residues. The CDR3 DNA follows: TGTGCCAGCAGCGTAGGACAGGGAGGTGAAAAACTGTTTTTT. It translates to CASSVGQGGEKLFF.

Here the CDR3 DNA reads TGTGCTAGAGCGGACAGGGAGGTCAATCAGCCCCAGCATTTT. The encoded protein is CARADREVNQPQHF. This chain links TRBV2 with TRBJ1-5; 8 bases match TRBD1. The CDR3 contains 14 residues. Germline V CDR1 and CDR2: SNHLY, FYNNEI.

Comment on this clonotype: The conserved phenylalanine or tryptophan is not found at the CDR3 terminus, so this likely reflects a read error. The V call is TRBV7-8, the J call TRBJ2-2, with a possible D match to TRBD2 (5 bases). The CDR3 length is 14 residues. Germline lookup yields CDR1 SGHVS and CDR2 FQNEAQ. CDR3 loop: CASSQEGRTGELFS. The CDR3 region has the DNA TGCGCCAGCAGCCAAGAGGGCCGCACCGGGGAGCTGTTTTCT.

On this clonotype: At one of its ends the junction is not consistent with the germline gene, which may arise from a read error. The rearrangement uses TRBV29-1 and TRBJ2-2, with D possibly matching TRBD1 (8 bases). CDR3 length: 14 amino acids. The germline CDR1 and CDR2 sequences are SQVTM and ANQGSEA. The CDR3 nucleotides are TGCAGCGTTCTACAGGGGGGGGTCACCGGGGAGCCGTTTTTT. Its translation: CSVLQGGVTGEPFF.

This clonotype was picked up a small number of times. At one end the junction does not follow the germline gene, possibly because of a read error. This chain uses TRBV10-3 with TRBJ2-7; D is ambiguous. The CDR3 has 13 amino acids. CDR1 is ENHRY and CDR2 is SYGVKD in the germline V gene. The CDR3 bases are TGTGCCAGCAGTGAAGCTTTAGGATACGAGCAGTACTTC. As protein: CASSEALGYEQYF.

The gene calls are TRBV7-2 and TRBJ2-2, with 8 bases that match TRBD2. This CDR3 spans 13 amino acids. From germline, CDR1 is SGHTA and CDR2 FQGNSA. DNA for the CDR3: TGTGCTAGACTACTAGCGGACACCGGGGAGCTGTTTTTT. Translated: CARLLADTGELFF. Full variable domain (missing parts from reference TRBV7-2 and TRBJ2-2): GAGVSQSPSNKVTEKGKDVELRCDPISGHTALYWYRQSLGQGLEFLIYFQGNSAPDKSGLPSDRFSAERTGGSVSTLTIQRTQQEDSAVYLCARLLADTGELFFGEGSRLTVL.

This clonotype was counted a few times. The chain recombines TRBV9 with TRBJ1-2; D gene ambiguous. The germline V gene has CDR1 SGDLS and CDR2 YYNGEE. The CDR3 length is 11 residues. The V end lost 4 bases, the J end lost 8 bases, and 9 bases lay between the germline ends. For the CDR3, the DNA is TGTGCCAGCAGCCACGAGGGAGGCTACACCTTC. Translating it yields CASSHEGGYTF.

The chain couples TRBV9 to TRBJ1-6, with D unresolved. Trimming took off 7 bases at V and 9 bases at J, with 14 bases between the two ends. Looked up from germline, CDR1 is SGDLS and CDR2 is YYNGEE. The CDR3 is made up of 13 amino acids. The CDR3 here is CASSPSRTSPLHF. For the CDR3, the DNA is TGTGCCAGCTCACCGAGTCGAACTTCACCCCTCCACTTT.

The chain links TRBV7-9 to TRBJ2-6; no clear D. The CDR3 has 15 amino acids. Trimming removed 5 bases at V and 6 bases at J, with 14 bases between. CDR1 SEHNR and CDR2 FQNEAQ come from the germline V gene (reference sequence). CDR3 residues: CASSRSPAEANVLTF. CDR3 nucleotide sequence: TGTGCCAGCAGCCGTTCCCCGGCCGAGGCCAACGTCCTGACTTTC. The full variable domain, completed using reference TRBV7-9 and TRBJ2-6, is DTGVSQNPRHKITKRGQNVTFRCDPISEHNRLYWYRQTLGQGPEFLTYFQNEAQLEKSRLLSDRFSAERPKGSFSTLEIQRTEQGDSAMYLCASSRSPAEANVLTFGAGSRLTVL.

On this clonotype itself: One junction end disagrees with the germline gene, perhaps due to a read error. The gene calls are TRBV7-9 and TRBJ1-1; D unresolved. Germline assignment: CDR1 SEHNR and CDR2 FQNEAQ (reference sequence). The CDR3 loop spans 18 amino acids. The CDR3 sequence: CASSQDRYGGKGNTEAFF. The CDR3 DNA reads as TGCGCCAGCAGCCAAGATCGATACGGCGGCAAGGGGAACACTGAAGCTTTCTTT. The full variable domain, with the rest looked up from reference TRBV7-9 and TRBJ1-1, is DTGVSQNPRHKITKRGQNVTFRCDPISEHNRLYWYRQTLGQGPEFLTYFQNEAQLEKSRLLSDRFSAERPKGSFSTLEIQRTEQGDSAMYLCASSQDRYGGKGNTEAFFGQGTRLTVV.

This chain links TRBV19 with TRBJ1-2; D not resolved. CDR3 length: 14 residues. V dropped 1 base and J dropped 0 bases, with 6 bases sitting between them. Germline loops: CDR1 LNHDA, CDR2 SQIVND (reference sequence). CDR3 protein: CASSIVGANYGYTF. The DNA of the CDR3 is TGTGCCAGTAGTATAGTCGGAGCTAACTATGGCTACACCTTC.

The chain carries TRBV10-3 and TRBJ2-7, with 8 bases that match TRBD2. Germline trimming cut 10 bases from V and 2 bases from J; bases unmatched to any gene: 19. Germline V gene sequence: CDR1 ENHRY, CDR2 SYGVKD. This CDR3 is built from 17 residues. CDR3 nucleotide sequence: TGTGCCAGCAGCGGGAGAACCTTGGCGGGGGATCCCTACGAGCAGTACTTC. Its translation: CASSGRTLAGDPYEQYF.

The chain combines TRBV10-1 with TRBJ1-1, with TRBD1 matching over 8 bases. Germline-derived CDR1 and CDR2 are WNHNN and SYGVQD (reference sequence). V was pared by 7 bases and J by 0 bases, with 1 base of the junction left unmatched. This CDR3 has 13 residues. CDR3 sequence: CASKDRVNTEAFF. The DNA of the CDR3 is TGCGCCAGCAAGGACAGGGTGAACACTGAAGCTTTCTTT.

The chain joins TRBV7-3 to TRBJ1-1, with D unclear. Trimming pared 5 bases from V and 1 base from J, leaving 14 bases between. The CDR3 is 15 amino acids. Germline V CDR1 and CDR2: SGHTA, FQGTGA. The CDR3 reads CASSHTRTGNTEAFF. The CDR3 DNA follows: TGTGCCAGCAGCCACACCAGAACGGGGAACACTGAAGCTTTCTTT.

This clonotype was found many times. The rearrangement links TRBV20-1 to TRBJ2-7; unclear D gene. The length of the CDR3 is 12 residues. V was cut by 3 bases and J by 3 bases, with 9 bases left in between. Per the germline V gene, CDR1 is DFQATT and CDR2 is SNEGSKA (reference sequence). The CDR3 nucleotides read TGCAGTGCTAGTACGGAGATCTACGAGCAGTACTTC. Amino acid sequence: CSASTEIYEQYF.

This clonotype was detected only a few times. The chain couples TRBV7-2 to TRBJ1-4; D might be TRBD1 (6 bases). CDR3 size: 15 residues. Germline-derived CDR1 and CDR2 are SGHTA and FQGNSA. V was shortened by 6 bases and J by 7 bases, with 18 bases between the two germline ends. Written as DNA, the CDR3 is TGTGCCAGCAGATTGGAGACAGGCAGCTCTGAAAAACTGTTTTTT. This encodes CASRLETGSSEKLFF.

In the case of this clonotype: The junction shows a germline mismatch at one end, possibly a read error. The V call is TRBV9, the J call TRBJ1-2; D unresolved. Germline V CDR1 and CDR2: SGDLS, YYNGEE. CDR3 length: 12 amino acids. CDR3 region: CASSLLAKSYAF. The CDR3 region has the DNA TGTGCCAGCAGCTTACTAGCCAAGAGCTACGCCTTC.

CDR3 in DNA: TGTGCCAGCAGTTTAAACAGGGGGCTTGGATATGGCTACACCTTC. Translation gives CASSLNRGLGYGYTF. The genes are TRBV12-3 or TRBV12-4 and TRBJ1-2; the match to TRBD1 covers 9 bases. CDR3 length equals 15 residues. V was clipped by 2 bases and J by 5 bases; unmatched bases: 6.

With regard to this clonotype: The CDR3 end shows no conserved phenylalanine or tryptophan, and so a read error is likely. The chain carries TRBV2 and TRBJ1-1; D gene unclear. The CDR3 loop spans 14 amino acids. V lost 5 bases and J lost 2, with 12 bases in between. The V gene's germline CDR1 is SNHLY and CDR2 FYNNEI. CDR3 nucleotide sequence: TGTGCCAGCAGTTCCCTTGACGGTAACACTGAAGCTTTCCTT. It codes for CASSSLDGNTEAFL.

This clonotype was seen at least ten times. The chain couples TRBV25-1 to TRBJ2-7; TRBD1 aligns across 9 bases. This CDR3 has 16 residues. CDR1 is MGHDK, CDR2 SYGVNS, per germline. Losses at the gene ends were 4 bases for V and 5 bases for J; bases not matched to a gene: 12. This CDR3 is CASSAYTGTGQNEQYF. CDR3 coding DNA: TGTGCCAGCAGTGCATATACCGGGACAGGGCAAAACGAGCAGTACTTC.

Comments on this clonotype: A much larger clone sits a single nucleotide away, making a read error possible. J is TRBJ2-5 and V is TRBV6-2 or TRBV6-3; the match to TRBD2 covers 15 bases. V gave up 6 bases and J gave up 2 bases; unmatched junction bases: 1. Germline lookup yields CDR1 MNHEY and CDR2 SVGEGT. CDR3 length: 15 amino acids. Written as DNA, the CDR3 is TGTGCCAGCAGAGGACTAGCGGGAGGGCAAGAGACCCAGTACTTC. It is translated as CASRGLAGGQETQYF.

This clonotype was recorded many times. The J gene is TRBJ2-2, the V gene TRBV15, with D hard to call. V was pared by 1 base and J by 6 bases, with 3 bases between. Germline V gene lookup returns CDR1 LNHNV and CDR2 YYDKDF (reference sequence). There are 12 residues in the CDR3. CDR3 sequence: CATSRAAGELFF. In DNA form, the CDR3 reads TGTGCCACCAGCAGAGCGGCCGGGGAGCTGTTTTTT.

Concerning this clonotype: This clone may be a read error of a much larger clone one base away. The chain recombines TRBV7-9 with TRBJ1-1, with a possible D match to TRBD1 (6 bases). From germline, CDR1 is SEHNR and CDR2 FQNEAQ (reference sequence). This CDR3 has 16 residues. The CDR3: CATSRHGTGWGTGAFF. DNA for the CDR3: TGTGCCACCAGCCGCCACGGTACAGGGTGGGGGACTGGAGCTTTCTTT.

The chain recombines TRBV2 with TRBJ2-6, with D tentatively TRBD1 (5 bases). Germline V gene sequence: CDR1 SNHLY, CDR2 FYNNEI. Between the trimmed V and J ends, which lost 6 bases and 0 bases, there was a span of 9 bases. This CDR3 comprises 15 residues. CDR3 amino acids: CASRKQGSGANVLTF. The CDR3 DNA is TGTGCCAGCAGGAAGCAGGGCTCTGGGGCCAACGTCCTGACTTTC.

This clonotype was observed once. The chain combines TRBV29-1 with TRBJ1-2; D call uncertain. Germline values: CDR1 SQVTM, CDR2 ANQGSEA. CDR3 size: 10 residues. V lost 2 bases to trimming and J lost 8 bases, with 6 bases between them. DNA for the CDR3: TGCAGCGTTGAAAGGATGGGCTACACCTTC. Translating it yields CSVERMGYTF.